The next 24 T cell receptor beta chains were all read from a single sample in a study of blood T cell repertoires in COVID-19 (dated by TCRdb to about 2020). Receptors were amplified or captured by the immunoSEQ multiplex PCR assay. TCRdb carries this immuneACCESS record with in-frame sequences only. Its versions omit some clonotypes, under half of them owing to an unresolved V gene in the studies checked, with the rest unexplained. The sample contains 250,000 to 300,000 clones, 90% to 95% of them found a single time. The top ten constitute around 2% of the sample. The sample consisted of peripheral blood. All receptors come from a woman aged 25 to 39 with COVID-19, enrolled during active disease.

This clone has only one observation. This chain uses TRBV30 with TRBJ2-7; 8 bases align to TRBD2. V was clipped by 0 bases and J by 6 bases; unmatched bases: 4. Looked up from germline, CDR1 is GTSNPN and CDR2 is SVGIG (reference sequence). The length of the CDR3 is 13 residues. CDR3 DNA: TGTGCCTGGAGTGTGGATAGCGGGACCGAGCAGTACTTC. Protein: CAWSVDSGTEQYF.

The rearrangement links TRBV3-1 (or the pseudogene TRBV3-2) to TRBJ2-7, with 7 bases aligning to TRBD2. V lost 0 bases, J lost 5 bases, and 7 bases stayed unmatched. This CDR3 is built from 15 residues. The germline gives CDR1 LGHDT, CDR2 YNNKEL (reference sequence). The CDR3 sequence is CASSQELGGLDEQYF. Here the CDR3 DNA reads TGTGCCAGCAGCCAAGAACTCGGGGGGTTGGACGAGCAGTACTTC.

In this sample, this clone turned up a few times. The V call is TRBV19, the J call TRBJ1-1; tentatively, D is TRBD1 (5 bases). Trimming cost V 4 bases and J 9 bases, with 21 bases left between them. The germline V gene encodes CDR1 LNHDA and CDR2 SQIVND (reference sequence). The length of the CDR3 is 15 residues. The CDR3 region has the DNA TGTGCCAGTAGTACCCCTCTTGAAGGGGAGGAGAAAGCTTTCTTT. Translating it yields CASSTPLEGEEKAFF.

This rearrangement joins TRBV6-1 to TRBJ2-5; no definite D call. CDR1 and CDR2 from the germline V gene are MNHNS and SASEGT. Trimming stripped 1 base from V and 4 bases from J, with 4 bases between. There are 12 residues in the CDR3. The CDR3 DNA sequence: TGTGCCAGCAGTGAAGACGGAGAGACCCAGTACTTC. Translated, it gives CASSEDGETQYF.

The gene calls are TRBV10-1 and TRBJ2-7; maybe TRBD1 (6 bases). Germline V CDR1 and CDR2: WNHNN, SYGVQD (reference sequence). The CDR3 runs to 12 residues. V shed 3 bases and J shed 6 bases, with 9 bases lying between them. CDR3 DNA sequence: TGCGCCAGCAGTGATTTAGGGGGCGAGCAGTACTTC. Translated: CASSDLGGEQYF.

V usage is TRBV29-1 and J usage is TRBJ2-1, with 10 bases aligning to TRBD2. CDR3 length: 18 residues. V was clipped by 0 bases and J by 4 bases; unmatched bases: 12. Germline V gene sequence: CDR1 SQVTM, CDR2 ANQGSEA. The CDR3 reads CSVEDRVLSSGSYNEQFF. CDR3 sequence (DNA): TGCAGCGTTGAAGATCGGGTTCTCTCTAGCGGGAGTTACAATGAGCAGTTCTTC.

V is TRBV24-1 and J is TRBJ1-2; a weak D match, TRBD1 (5 bases). Germline assignment: CDR1 KGHDR and CDR2 SFDVKD. The CDR3 is 14 residues long. The V and J ends lost 2 bases and 4 bases respectively, with 10 bases between them. CDR3 DNA sequence: TGTGCCACCAGTGATTCACAGGTTAGCTATGGCTACACCTTC. It is translated as CATSDSQVSYGYTF.

This chain uses TRBV6-6 with TRBJ2-3, with D possibly being TRBD1 (5 bases). Trimming removed 6 bases from V and 9 bases from J, with 19 bases in between. CDR1 is MNHNY, CDR2 SVGAGI, per germline (reference sequence). The CDR3 loop spans 14 amino acids. CDR3: CASRPNIQVATQYF. DNA for the CDR3: TGTGCCAGCAGACCCAATATACAGGTGGCAACGCAGTATTTT.

The chain uses TRBV28 and TRBJ2-3; D is perhaps TRBD2 (5 bases). Germline V gene data show CDR1 as MDHEN and CDR2 as SYDVKM. CDR3 size: 16 residues. Trimming shortened V by 7 bases and J by 3 bases, and 20 bases separated the two germline ends. The CDR3 nucleotides are TGTGCCAGCAACACACCGGGAAGAAAGGGTACAGATACGCAGTATTTT. It yields the protein CASNTPGRKGTDTQYF.

In its sample, this clone was seen once. V usage is TRBV10-2 and J usage is TRBJ2-2, with 13 positions matching TRBD2. CDR3 length: 16 amino acids. Germline V gene sequence: CDR1 WSHSY, CDR2 SAAADI. V lost 3 bases, J lost 4 bases, and 2 bases stayed unmatched. As DNA, the CDR3 is TGCGCCAGCAGTGACACTAGCGGGAGGGCCACCGGGGAGCTGTTTTTT. It specifies CASSDTSGRATGELFF.

V is TRBV2 and J is TRBJ1-4; D ambiguous. The germline gives CDR1 SNHLY, CDR2 FYNNEI. CDR3 length: 13 amino acids. V was shortened by 5 bases and J by 5 bases, with 9 bases between the two germline ends. CDR3 loop: CASSLRQNEKLFF. The CDR3 DNA reads TGTGCCAGCAGTCTTAGACAAAATGAAAAACTGTTTTTT.

The chain employs TRBV5-1 and TRBJ2-2; 9 bases match TRBD2. This CDR3 contains 16 residues. Germline CDR1 reads SGHRS; CDR2 reads YFSETQ. V was clipped by 1 base and J by 3 bases; unmatched bases: 4. The CDR3: CASSLRGRADTGELFF. CDR3 DNA sequence: TGCGCCAGCAGCTTGCGCGGGAGGGCCGACACCGGGGAGCTGTTTTTT. The whole variable domain, remainder taken from reference TRBV5-1 and TRBJ2-2, is KAGVTQTPRYLIKTRGQQVTLSCSPISGHRSVSWYQQTPGQGLQFLFEYFSETQRNKGNFPGRFSGRQFSNSRSEMNVSTLELGDSALYLCASSLRGRADTGELFFGEGSRLTVL.

The CDR3 sequence is CASSRGDRVYGEQFF. The CDR3 nucleotides read TGTGCCAGTAGTAGGGGGGACAGGGTTTATGGTGAGCAGTTCTTC. The genes are TRBV19 and TRBJ2-1; TRBD1 aligns across 9 bases. This CDR3 is built from 15 residues. V was clipped by 4 bases and J by 9 bases; unmatched bases: 10. Germline V lookup: CDR1 LNHDA, CDR2 SQIVND (reference sequence).

The V and J genes are TRBV3-1 (or the pseudogene TRBV3-2) and TRBJ1-1, with D possibly matching TRBD1 (6 bases). Trimming cost V 3 bases and J 6 bases, with 11 bases left between them. CDR1 is LGHDT, CDR2 YNNKEL, per germline (reference sequence). This CDR3 region has 13 residues. The DNA of the CDR3 is TGTGCCAGCAGCCAGGAAAACAGGGCTGAAGCTTTCTTT. Its protein is CASSQENRAEAFF.

V gene TRBV6-5 combines with J gene TRBJ2-3; tentatively, D is TRBD1 (6 bases). The CDR3 has 14 amino acids. Germline V gene lookup returns CDR1 MNHEY and CDR2 SVGAGI. The ends were cut back, 8 bases at V and 2 bases at J, with 14 bases in the middle. The DNA for the CDR3 is TGTGCCAGCCGCCTGACAGGTCACACAGATACGCAGTATTTT. This gives the protein CASRLTGHTDTQYF.

The gene calls are TRBV6-5 and TRBJ1-2; unclear D gene. V shed 4 bases and J shed 8 bases, with 14 bases lying between them. CDR3 length equals 13 residues. Per germline, CDR1 MNHEY and CDR2 SVGAGI. This CDR3 is CASSLRTDRGYTF. CDR3 DNA sequence: TGTGCCAGCAGTTTACGGACTGACCGGGGCTACACCTTC.

The chain joins TRBV28 to TRBJ2-5, with unresolved D. The CDR3 has 14 residues. Trimming removed 3 bases at V and 1 base at J, with 9 bases between. CDR1 and CDR2 from the germline V gene are MDHEN and SYDVKM. CDR3 protein: CASSLGTPQETQYF. Written as DNA, the CDR3 is TGTGCCAGCAGTTTGGGCACCCCCCAAGAGACCCAGTACTTC.

CDR3 loop: CASRGGSSDEQYF. CDR3 nucleotide sequence: TGTGCCAGCAGGGGCGGGAGTAGCGACGAGCAGTACTTC. The chain couples TRBV27 to TRBJ2-7; 7 positions match TRBD2. This CDR3 comprises 13 residues. V lost 6 bases, J lost 5 bases, and 7 bases stayed unmatched. The V gene's germline CDR1 is MNHEY and CDR2 SMNVEV (reference sequence).

This clone has a handful of counts. The chain recombines TRBV5-1 with TRBJ2-7; a weak D match, TRBD1 (6 bases). Germline-derived CDR1 and CDR2 are SGHRS and YFSETQ. V lost 2 bases and J 2 bases, leaving 14 bases between the germline ends. The CDR3 is 15 amino acids. CDR3 region: CASSLGGTSPYEQYF. DNA for the CDR3: TGCGCCAGCAGCTTAGGGGGAACCAGCCCCTACGAGCAGTACTTC.

The chain combines TRBV12-5 with TRBJ1-5; 7 nucleotides agree with TRBD1. V shed 0 bases and J 7 bases; nucleotides not matched to a gene: 9. This CDR3 has 16 amino acids. CDR1 is LGHNT and CDR2 is FRNRAP in the germline V gene. The CDR3 nucleotides read TGTGCTAGTGGTTTGGTATCAGGGGGTACAGTCCAGCCCCAGCATTTT. Its protein is CASGLVSGGTVQPQHF.

The chain joins TRBV28 to TRBJ1-6; possible D gene TRBD1, 6 bases. The length of the CDR3 is 16 residues. Germline values: CDR1 MDHEN, CDR2 SYDVKM. V was shortened by 5 bases and J by 0 bases, with 11 bases between the two germline ends. The CDR3 DNA sequence: TGTGCCAGCAGTCCAATGGACAGCTCCTATAATTCACCCCTCCACTTT. This sequence encodes CASSPMDSSYNSPLHF.

The J gene is TRBJ1-6, the V gene TRBV9; tentative D call: TRBD1 (6 bases). Germline CDR1 and CDR2: SGDLS and YYNGEE. This CDR3 contains 14 residues. V gave up 2 bases and J gave up 10 bases, with 13 bases separating them. The CDR3 DNA reads as TGTGCCAGCAGCGTTCGGACAGACGGATCACCCCTCCACTTT. The encoded protein is CASSVRTDGSPLHF.

The J gene is TRBJ1-1, the V gene TRBV18; 8 nucleotides match TRBD1. The length of the CDR3 is 13 residues. After removal of 5 bases from V and 6 bases from J, the junction contained 5 bases not matched to a gene. Germline loops: CDR1 KGHSH, CDR2 LQKENI. The CDR3: CASSFLDRAEAFF. The CDR3 DNA reads TGTGCCAGCTCATTCTTGGACAGGGCTGAAGCTTTCTTT.

This chain links TRBV7-2 with TRBJ2-1, with D perhaps matching TRBD2 (6 bases). CDR3 size: 13 residues. Germline assignment: CDR1 SGHTA and CDR2 FQGNSA. Trimming removed 6 bases at V and 8 bases at J, with 14 bases between. The CDR3 bases are TGTGCCAGCAGTTTACCAGGAGGGGATGAGCAGTTCTTC. It yields the protein CASSLPGGDEQFF.